This T cell receptor (beta chain) was obtained from a study of radiotherapy plus CTLA-4 blockade in lung cancer. CDR3 length equals 17 residues. The ends were cut back, 6 bases at V and 4 bases at J, with 24 bases in the middle. Germline-derived CDR1 and CDR2 are MDHEN and SYDVKM. The repertoire was sequenced with immunoSEQ multiplex PCR; TCRdb's copy has only in-frame clones and lacks some. The repertoire consists of approximately 81,000 clones, with around 78% occurring once and the leading ten covering 4%. The input for sequencing was peripheral blood, taken from a patient treated with radiotherapy plus ipilimumab. This sequence was found in a human donor with non-small cell lung cancer who had a partial response to radiotherapy plus ipilimumab. Some clones in this sample may be carry-over from other donors' samples. The genes are TRBV28 and TRBJ1-1; D is ambiguous. CDR3 sequence (DNA): TGTGCCAGCAGCCAACCCCTGGCGGGAACAGCGAGCACTGAAGCTTTCTTT. Its protein is CASSQPLAGTASTEAFF. The variable domain in full, completed from reference TRBV28 and TRBJ1-1, reads DVKVTQSSRYLVKRTGEKVFLECVQDMDHENMFWYRQDPGLGLRLIYFSYDVKMKEKGDIPEGYSVSREKKERFSLILESASTNQTSMYLCASSQPLAGTASTEAFFGQGTRLTVV.